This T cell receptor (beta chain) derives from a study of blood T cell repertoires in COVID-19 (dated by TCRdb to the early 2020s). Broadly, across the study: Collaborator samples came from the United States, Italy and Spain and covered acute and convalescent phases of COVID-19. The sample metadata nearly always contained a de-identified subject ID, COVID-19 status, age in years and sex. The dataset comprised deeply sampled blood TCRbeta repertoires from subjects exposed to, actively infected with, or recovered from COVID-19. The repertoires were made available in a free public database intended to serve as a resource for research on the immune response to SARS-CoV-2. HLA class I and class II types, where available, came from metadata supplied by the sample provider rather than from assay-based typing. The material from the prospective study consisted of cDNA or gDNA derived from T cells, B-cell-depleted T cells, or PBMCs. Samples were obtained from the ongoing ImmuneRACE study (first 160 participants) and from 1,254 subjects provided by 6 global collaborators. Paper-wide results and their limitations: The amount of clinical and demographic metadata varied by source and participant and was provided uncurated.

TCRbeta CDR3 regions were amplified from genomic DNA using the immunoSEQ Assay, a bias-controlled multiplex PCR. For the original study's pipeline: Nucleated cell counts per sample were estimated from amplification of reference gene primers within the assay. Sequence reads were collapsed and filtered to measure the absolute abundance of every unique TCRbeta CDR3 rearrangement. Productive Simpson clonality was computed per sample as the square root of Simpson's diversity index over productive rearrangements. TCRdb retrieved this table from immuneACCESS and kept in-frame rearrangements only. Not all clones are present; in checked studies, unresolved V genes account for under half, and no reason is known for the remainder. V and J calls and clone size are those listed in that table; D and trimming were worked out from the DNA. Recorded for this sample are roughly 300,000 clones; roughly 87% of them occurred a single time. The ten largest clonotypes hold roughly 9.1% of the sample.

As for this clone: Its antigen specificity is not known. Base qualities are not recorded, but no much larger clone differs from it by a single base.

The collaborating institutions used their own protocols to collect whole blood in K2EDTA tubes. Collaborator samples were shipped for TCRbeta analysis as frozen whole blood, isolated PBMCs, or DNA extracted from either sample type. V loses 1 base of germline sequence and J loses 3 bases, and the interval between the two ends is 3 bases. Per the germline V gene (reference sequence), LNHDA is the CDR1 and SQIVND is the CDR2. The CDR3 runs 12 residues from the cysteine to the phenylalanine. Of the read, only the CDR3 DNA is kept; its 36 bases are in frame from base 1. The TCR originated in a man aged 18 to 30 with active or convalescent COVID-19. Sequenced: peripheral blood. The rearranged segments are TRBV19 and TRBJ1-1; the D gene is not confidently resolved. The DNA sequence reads TGTGCCAGTAGTATAGGGCACACTGAAGCTTTCTTT. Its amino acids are CASSIGHTEAFF.